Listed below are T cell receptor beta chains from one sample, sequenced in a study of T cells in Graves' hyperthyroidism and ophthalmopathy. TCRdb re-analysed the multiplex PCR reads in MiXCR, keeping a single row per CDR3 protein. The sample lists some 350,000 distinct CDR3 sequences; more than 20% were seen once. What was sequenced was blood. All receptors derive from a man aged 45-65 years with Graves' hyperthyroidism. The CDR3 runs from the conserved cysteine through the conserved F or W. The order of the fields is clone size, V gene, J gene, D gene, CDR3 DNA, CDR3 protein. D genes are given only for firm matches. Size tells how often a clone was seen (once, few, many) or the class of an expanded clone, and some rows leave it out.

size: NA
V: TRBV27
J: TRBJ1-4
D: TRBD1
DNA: TGTGCCAGCAGTTTTCGAGGGGGCTATGAAAAACTGTTTTTT
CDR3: CASSFRGGYEKLFF

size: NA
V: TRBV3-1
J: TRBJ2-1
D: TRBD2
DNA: TGTGCCAGCAGCCAGGCGGGACTAGCTTCTCGGAATGAGCAGTTCTTC
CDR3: CASSQAGLASRNEQFF

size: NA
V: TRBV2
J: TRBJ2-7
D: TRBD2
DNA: TGTGCCAGCAGTTACCCAACTAGCGGGAGGTACGAGCAGTACTTC
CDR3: CASSYPTSGRYEQYF

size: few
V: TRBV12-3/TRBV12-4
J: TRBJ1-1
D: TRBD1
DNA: TGTGCCAGCATCGACAGGGTCGGAACTGAAGCTTTCTTT
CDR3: CASIDRVGTEAFF

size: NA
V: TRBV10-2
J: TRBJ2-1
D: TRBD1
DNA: TGCGCCAGCAGCGAGACAGGGGGGGGCTCCTACAATGAGCAGTTCTTC
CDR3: CASSETGGGSYNEQFF

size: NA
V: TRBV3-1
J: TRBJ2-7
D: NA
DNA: TGTGCCAGCAGCCGAGGGCTAGCGTCCTCCTACGAGCAGTACTTC
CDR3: CASSRGLASSYEQYF

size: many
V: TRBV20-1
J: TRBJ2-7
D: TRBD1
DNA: TGCAGTGCCCCCAGGGGACAGGGGGGGGAGCAGTACTTC
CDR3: CSAPRGQGGEQYF

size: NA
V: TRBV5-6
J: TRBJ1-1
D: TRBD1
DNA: TGTGCCAGCAGCTTGGGGGGGACAGGCAAGAACACTGAAGCTTTCTTT
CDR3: CASSLGGTGKNTEAFF

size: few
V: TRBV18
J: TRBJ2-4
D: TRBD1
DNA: TGTGCCAGCTCGCGGACAGGGGAGAACATTCAGTACTTC
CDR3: CASSRTGENIQYF

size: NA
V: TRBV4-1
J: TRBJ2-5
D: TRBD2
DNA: TGCGCCAGCAGCCAAGATGGACTAGCTTTAGAGACCCAGTACTTC
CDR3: CASSQDGLALETQYF

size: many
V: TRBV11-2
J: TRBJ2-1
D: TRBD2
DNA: TGTGCCAGCAGACAACTAGCGGGAGCGGTTGGGAATGAGCAGTTCTTC
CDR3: CASRQLAGAVGNEQFF

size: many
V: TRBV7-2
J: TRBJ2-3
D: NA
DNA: TGTGCCAGCAGCTCGGGGGACAGCACAGATACGCAGTATTTT
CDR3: CASSSGDSTDTQYF

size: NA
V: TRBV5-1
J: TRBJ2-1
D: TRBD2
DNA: TGCGCCAGCAGCTTGGTGGCTAGCGGGACGTACAATGAGCAGTTCTTC
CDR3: CASSLVASGTYNEQFF

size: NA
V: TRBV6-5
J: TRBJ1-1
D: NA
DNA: TGTGCCAGCAGTTACCAGAACACTGAAGCTTTCTTT
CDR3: CASSYQNTEAFF

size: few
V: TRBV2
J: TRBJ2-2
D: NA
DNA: TGTGCCAGCAGTGAAGATGAGAGAGGGACCGGGGAGCTGTTTTTT
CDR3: CASSEDERGTGELFF

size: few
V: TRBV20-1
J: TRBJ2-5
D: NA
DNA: TGCAGTGCTCCCAGGGTAAAGACCCAGTACTTC
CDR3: CSAPRVKTQYF

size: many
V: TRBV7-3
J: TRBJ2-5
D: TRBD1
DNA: TGTGCCAGCAGCCAGGGGGAAGGACAAGAGACCCAGTACTTC
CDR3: CASSQGEGQETQYF

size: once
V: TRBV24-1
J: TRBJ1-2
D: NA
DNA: TGTGCCACCAGTGATGGTCAGGAGGAGAATGGCTACACCTTC
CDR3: CATSDGQEENGYTF

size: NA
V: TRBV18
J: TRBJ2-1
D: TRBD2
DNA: TGTGCCAGCTCACCGCTCCTGGAGGTAGCGGGAGTTGATGAGCAGTTCTTC
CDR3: CASSPLLEVAGVDEQFF

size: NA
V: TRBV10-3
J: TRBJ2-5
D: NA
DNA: TGTGCCATCAGTGTCGGTTCAGAGAGAGAGACCCAGTACTTC
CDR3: CAISVGSERETQYF

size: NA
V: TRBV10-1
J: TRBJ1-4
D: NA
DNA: TGCGCCAGCAGTGAGTCCGGCGGTGAAAAACTGTTTTTT
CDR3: CASSESGGEKLFF

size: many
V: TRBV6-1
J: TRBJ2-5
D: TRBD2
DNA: TGTGCCAGCAGACCTCGGACTAGCGGGAGTCAGTACCAAGAGACCCAGTACTTC
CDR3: CASRPRTSGSQYQETQYF

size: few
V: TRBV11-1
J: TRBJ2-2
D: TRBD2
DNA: TGTGCCAGCAGTCCCTCTGGGGGACTAGCGGGGAAAGCCGGGGAGCTGTTTTTT
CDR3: CASSPSGGLAGKAGELFF

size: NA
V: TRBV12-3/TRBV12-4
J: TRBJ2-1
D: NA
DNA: TGTGCCAGCAGTTTCCAGGAGCGCAATGAGCAGTTCTTC
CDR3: CASSFQERNEQFF

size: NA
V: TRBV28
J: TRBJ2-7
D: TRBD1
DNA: TGTGCCAGCAGTTCCGGGACAGGACATCTCGAGCAGTACTTC
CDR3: CASSSGTGHLEQYF

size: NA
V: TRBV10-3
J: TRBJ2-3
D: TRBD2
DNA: TGTGCCATCAGTGAGCGGGACTACTCCACAGATACGCAGTATTTT
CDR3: CAISERDYSTDTQYF

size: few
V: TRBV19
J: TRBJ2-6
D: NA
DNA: TGTGCCAGTAGTAGGTGGAACTCTGGGGCCAACGTCCTGACTTTC
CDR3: CASSRWNSGANVLTF

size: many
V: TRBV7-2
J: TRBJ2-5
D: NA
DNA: TGTGCCAGCAGCTTAGCGTGGCGGGACGGGGAAGAGACCCAGTACTTC
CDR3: CASSLAWRDGEETQYF

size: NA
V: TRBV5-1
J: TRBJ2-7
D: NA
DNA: TGCGCCAGCAGCTTGTTGGTCGAGCAGTACTTC
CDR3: CASSLLVEQYF

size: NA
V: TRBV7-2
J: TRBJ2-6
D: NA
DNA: TGTGCCAGCAGCTTAGTCGGTACGGGGTTTGGGGCCAACGTCCTGACTTTC
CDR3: CASSLVGTGFGANVLTF

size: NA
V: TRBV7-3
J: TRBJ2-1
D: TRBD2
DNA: TGTGCCAGCAGCTTAACGTTTACTAGCGGACCCTACAATGAGCAGTTCTTC
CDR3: CASSLTFTSGPYNEQFF

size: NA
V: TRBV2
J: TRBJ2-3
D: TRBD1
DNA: TGTGCCAGCACCTTTCAGGGACAGGGAGGAGATACGCAGTATTTT
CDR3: CASTFQGQGGDTQYF

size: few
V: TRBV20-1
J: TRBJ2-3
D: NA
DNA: TGCAGTGCCCCCAAGACTACTCTCGGGCAGTATTTT
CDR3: CSAPKTTLGQYF

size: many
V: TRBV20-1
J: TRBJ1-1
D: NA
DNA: TGCAGTGCTAGAGATTGGGGGACGGCGAACACTGAAGCTTTCTTT
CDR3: CSARDWGTANTEAFF

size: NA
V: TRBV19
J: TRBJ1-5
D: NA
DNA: TGTGCCAGTAGTATAGAACCGAGCAATCAGCCCCAGCATTTT
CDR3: CASSIEPSNQPQHF

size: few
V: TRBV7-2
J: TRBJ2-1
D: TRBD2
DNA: TGTGCCAGCAGCCGTAGCGGGAGGGCCTCAGGGGAGCAGTTCTTC
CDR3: CASSRSGRASGEQFF

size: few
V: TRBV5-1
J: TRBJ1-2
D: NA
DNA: TGCGCCAGCGGGGGGGGCCCGAGGGGCTATGGCTACACCTTC
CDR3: CASGGGPRGYGYTF

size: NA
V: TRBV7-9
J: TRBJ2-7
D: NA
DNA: TGTGCCAGCAGCGAGACGGGCGAGCAGTACTTC
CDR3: CASSETGEQYF

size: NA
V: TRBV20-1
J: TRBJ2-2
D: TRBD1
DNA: TGCAGTGCTGAGGGACAGGCATCCGGGGAGCTGTTTTTT
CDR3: CSAEGQASGELFF

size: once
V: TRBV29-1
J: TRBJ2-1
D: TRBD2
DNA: TGCAGCGTCGAAGCGGGAGACTCTTACAATGAGCAGTTCTTC
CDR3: CSVEAGDSYNEQFF

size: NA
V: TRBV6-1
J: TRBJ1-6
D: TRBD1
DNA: TGTGCCAGCAGTCCCGGACAGGGGAATTCACCCCTCCACTTT
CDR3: CASSPGQGNSPLHF

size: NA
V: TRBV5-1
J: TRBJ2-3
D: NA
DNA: TGCGCCAGCAGCTTGGCGGATGATTCGGCCACAGATACGCAGTATTTT
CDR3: CASSLADDSATDTQYF

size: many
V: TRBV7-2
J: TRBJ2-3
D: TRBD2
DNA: TGTGCCAGCAGCTCACCGGGACTAGCAAAAGATACGCAGTATTTT
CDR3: CASSSPGLAKDTQYF

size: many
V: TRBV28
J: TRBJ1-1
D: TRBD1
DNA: TGTGCCAGCAGTTTATTTCGACAGGGCGGCGCTGAAGCTTTCTTT
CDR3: CASSLFRQGGAEAFF

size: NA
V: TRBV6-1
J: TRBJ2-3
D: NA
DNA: TGTGCCAGCAGTGAAGGGAGGGGGACCGATACGCAGTATTTT
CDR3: CASSEGRGTDTQYF

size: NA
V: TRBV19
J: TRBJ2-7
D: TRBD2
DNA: TGTGCCAGTAGTAGCTTTAGCGGGAGGGCCGTTCACGAGCAGTACTTC
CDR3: CASSSFSGRAVHEQYF

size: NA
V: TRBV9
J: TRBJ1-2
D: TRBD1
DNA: TGTGCCAGCAGCGTGGGGACAGGGGGTGACTATGGCTACACCTTC
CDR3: CASSVGTGGDYGYTF

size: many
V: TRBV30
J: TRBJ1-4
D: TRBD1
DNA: TGTGCCTGGAGTGGACAGGGGGCGCTTGGAAAACTGTTTTTT
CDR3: CAWSGQGALGKLFF

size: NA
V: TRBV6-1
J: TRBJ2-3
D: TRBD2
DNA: TGTGCCAGCAGTGAACTGGCTAGCGGGAGGGCTATAGATACGCAGTATTTT
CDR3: CASSELASGRAIDTQYF

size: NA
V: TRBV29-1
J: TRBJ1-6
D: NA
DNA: TGCAGCGCCTCATTCGGCATCGGAAATTCACCCCTCCACTTT
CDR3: CSASFGIGNSPLHF

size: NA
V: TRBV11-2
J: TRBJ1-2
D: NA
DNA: TGTGCCAGCAGCTTAGTGACAACTGGCTACACCTTC
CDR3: CASSLVTTGYTF

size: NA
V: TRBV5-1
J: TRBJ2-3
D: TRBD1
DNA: TGCGCCAGCAGCCCACTGGGACAGGGAGGGACAGATACGCAGTATTTT
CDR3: CASSPLGQGGTDTQYF

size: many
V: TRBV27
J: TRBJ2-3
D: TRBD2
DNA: TGTGCCAGCAGTTTCGTAGGACTAGCGGCCTCCTCCACGCAGTATTTT
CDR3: CASSFVGLAASSTQYF

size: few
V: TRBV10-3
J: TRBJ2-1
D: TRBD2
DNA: TGTGCCATCGGTGTGACTAGCGGTTACAATGAGCAGTTCTTC
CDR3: CAIGVTSGYNEQFF

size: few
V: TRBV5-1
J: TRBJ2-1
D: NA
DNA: TGCGCCAGCAGCTTGGTGGGGCAGAGTGAGCAGTTCTTC
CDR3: CASSLVGQSEQFF

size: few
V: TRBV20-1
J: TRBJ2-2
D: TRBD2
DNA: TGCAGTGCCAGTAACCCCGGGACTAGCGTCACCGGGGAGCTGTTTTTT
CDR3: CSASNPGTSVTGELFF

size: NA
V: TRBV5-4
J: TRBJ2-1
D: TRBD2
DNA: TGTGCCAGCAGTCTAGCGGGAGAGAGGAATGAGCAGTTCTTC
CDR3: CASSLAGERNEQFF

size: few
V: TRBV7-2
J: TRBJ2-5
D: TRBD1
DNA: TGTGCCAGCAGCCCGGACAGGGGGCGCTCAGAGACCCAGTACTTC
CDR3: CASSPDRGRSETQYF

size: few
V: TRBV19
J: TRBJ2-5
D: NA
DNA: TGTGCCAGTAGTATAGATCATATGTACCAAGAGACCCAGTACTTC
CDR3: CASSIDHMYQETQYF